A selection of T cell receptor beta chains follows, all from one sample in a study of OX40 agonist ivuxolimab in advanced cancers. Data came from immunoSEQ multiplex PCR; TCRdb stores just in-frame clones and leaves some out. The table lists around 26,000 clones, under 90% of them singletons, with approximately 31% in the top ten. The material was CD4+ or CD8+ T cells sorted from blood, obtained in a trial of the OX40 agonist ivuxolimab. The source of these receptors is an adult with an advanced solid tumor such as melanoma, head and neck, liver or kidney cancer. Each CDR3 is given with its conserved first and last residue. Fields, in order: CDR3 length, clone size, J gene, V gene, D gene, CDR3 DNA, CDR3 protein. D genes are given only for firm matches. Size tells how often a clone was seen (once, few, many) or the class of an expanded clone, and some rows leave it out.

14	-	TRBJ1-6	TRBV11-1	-	TGTGCCAGCAGCTTAGGAGTCGGGGGTTCACCCCTCCACTTT	CASSLGVGGSPLHF
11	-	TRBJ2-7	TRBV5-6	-	TGTGCCAGCAGCTTGTTAGGCGAGCAGTACTTC	CASSLLGEQYF
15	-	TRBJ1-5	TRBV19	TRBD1	TGTGCCAGCAGGAGCGGGACAGGGGTCGTTCAGCCCCAGCATTTT	CASRSGTGVVQPQHF
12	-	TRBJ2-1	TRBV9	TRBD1	TGTGCCAGCAGCGATTGGACAGGTGAGCAGTTCTTC	CASSDWTGEQFF
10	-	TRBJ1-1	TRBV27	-	TGTGCCAGCCGGGGGACTGAAGCTTTCTTT	CASRGTEAFF
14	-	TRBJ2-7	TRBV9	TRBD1	TGTGCCAGCAGCGTAGGGACAGGGGCCTACGAGCAGTACTTC	CASSVGTGAYEQYF
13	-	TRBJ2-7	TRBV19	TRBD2	TGTGCCAGTAGCCCGGGACTAAACTACGAGCAGTACTTC	CASSPGLNYEQYF
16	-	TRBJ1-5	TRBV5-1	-	TGCGCCAGCAGCCCGTGCTTCTGTAAACAGGACCAGCCCCAGCATTTT	CASSPCFCKQDQPQHF
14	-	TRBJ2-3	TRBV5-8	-	TGTGCCAGCAGCTTGGGCCGATATTCAGATACGCAGTATTTT	CASSLGRYSDTQYF
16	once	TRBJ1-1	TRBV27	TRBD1	TGTGCCAGCAACCCAACAGGGACAGGGCGAGGAACCGAAGCTTTCTTT	CASNPTGTGRGTEAFF
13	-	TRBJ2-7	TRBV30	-	TGTGCCTGGAGTGTACCCGGGGGCTACGAGCAGTACTTC	CAWSVPGGYEQYF
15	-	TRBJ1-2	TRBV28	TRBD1	TGTGCCAGCAGGCCCGGGACAGGCTATAACTATGGCTACACCTTC	CASRPGTGYNYGYTF
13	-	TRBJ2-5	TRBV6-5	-	TGTGCCAGCAGTTTTGCTGCCGGAGGGACCCAGTACTTC	CASSFAAGGTQYF
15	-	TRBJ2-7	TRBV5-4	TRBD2	TGTGCCAGCAGCTTGGTGGGACTAGTATCCTACGAGCAGTACTTC	CASSLVGLVSYEQYF
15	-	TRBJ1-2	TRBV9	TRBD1	TGTGCCAGCAGCGTAGTTCCAGGGGGCTTCTATGGCTACACCTTC	CASSVVPGGFYGYTF
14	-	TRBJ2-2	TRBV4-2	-	TGTGCCAGCAGCCAAGGGGCGGAGGCCGGGGAGCTGTTTTTT	CASSQGAEAGELFF
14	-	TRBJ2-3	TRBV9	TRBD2	TGTGCCAGCAGCGGGGACTACTTCACAGATACGCAGTATTTT	CASSGDYFTDTQYF
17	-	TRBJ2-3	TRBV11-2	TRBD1	TGTGCCAGCAGCTTAGAAGTAGACAGGGGGCACTTAGATACGCAGTATTTT	CASSLEVDRGHLDTQYF
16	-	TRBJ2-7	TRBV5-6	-	TGTGCCAGCAGCTTGATTTCAGGGTCTGACTCCTACGAGCAGTACTTC	CASSLISGSDSYEQYF
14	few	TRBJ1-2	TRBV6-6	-	TGTGCCAGCAGTCCGTACCCGACGTGGTATGGCTACACCTTC	CASSPYPTWYGYTF
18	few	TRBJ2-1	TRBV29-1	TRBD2	TGCAGCGTCAATGGACTAGCGGGAGGGCCGTTGGTTGGTAATGAGCAGTTCTTC	CSVNGLAGGPLVGNEQFF
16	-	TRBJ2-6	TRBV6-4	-	TGTGCCAGCAGTGACTCGGCAGGTTCTGGGGCCAACGTCCTGACTTTC	CASSDSAGSGANVLTF
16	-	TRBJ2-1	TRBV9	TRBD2	TGTGCCAGCAGCGATCGACTAGCGGGGGGATCAAATGAGCAGTTCTTC	CASSDRLAGGSNEQFF
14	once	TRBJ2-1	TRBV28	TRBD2	TGTGCCAGCAGTTTAAGGCGGGAGAACAATGAGCAGTTCTTC	CASSLRRENNEQFF
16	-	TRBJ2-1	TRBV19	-	TGTGCCAGTAATATAGGGGGTGATAGAGTCTACAATGAGCAGTTCTTC	CASNIGGDRVYNEQFF
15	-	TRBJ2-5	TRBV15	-	TGTGCCACCAGCGGGGGAACGGGGGTCCAAGAGACCCAGTACTTC	CATSGGTGVQETQYF
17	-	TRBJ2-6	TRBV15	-	TGTGCCACCAGCAGAGCGACAGGTCTAGGGGGGGCCAACGTCCTGACTTTC	CATSRATGLGGANVLTF
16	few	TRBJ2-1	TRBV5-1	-	TGCGCCAGCAGCCTTACTAGCCCCAGGACGTACAATGAGCAGTTCTTC	CASSLTSPRTYNEQFF
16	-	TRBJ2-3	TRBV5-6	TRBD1	TGTGCCAGCAGCTTCTACGGGACAGATTACGCAGATACGCAGTATTTT	CASSFYGTDYADTQYF
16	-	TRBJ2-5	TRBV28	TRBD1	TGTGCCAGCAGTTCTACCACCGGACAGGAGCAAGAGACCCAGTACTTC	CASSSTTGQEQETQYF
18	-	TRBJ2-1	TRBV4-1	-	TGCGCCAGCAGCCAGAACCTGGGGGCGGAGAGCTCCTACAATGAGCAGTTCTTC	CASSQNLGAESSYNEQFF
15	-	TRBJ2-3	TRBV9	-	TGTGCCAGCAGCGTAGAGGGCTTCCCCACAGATACGCAGTATTTT	CASSVEGFPTDTQYF
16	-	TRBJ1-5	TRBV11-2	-	TGTGCCAGCAGCTCCAGTGTAGACACCGGCAATCAGCCCCAGCATTTT	CASSSSVDTGNQPQHF
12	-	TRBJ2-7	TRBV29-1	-	TGCAGCGTTGAGGACGGGCCCTACGAGCAGTACTTC	CSVEDGPYEQYF
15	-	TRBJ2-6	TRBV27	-	TGTGCCAGCAGTTTAGGGAGCTCTGGGGCCAACGTCCTGACTTTC	CASSLGSSGANVLTF
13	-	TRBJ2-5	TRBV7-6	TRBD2	TGTGCCAGCAGCCCACCGGGGGGAGAGACCCAGTACTTC	CASSPPGGETQYF
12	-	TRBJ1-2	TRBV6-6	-	TGTGCCAGCAGTTACACTCTCTATGGCTACACCTTC	CASSYTLYGYTF
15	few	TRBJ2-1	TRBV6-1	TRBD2	TGTGCCAGCAGTGAATTTAGCGGGGGGTACAATGAGCAGTTCTTC	CASSEFSGGYNEQFF
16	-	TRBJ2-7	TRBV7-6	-	TGTGCCAGCAGCTCAGTCGGGACGTATGCCCCCTACGAGCAGTACTTC	CASSSVGTYAPYEQYF
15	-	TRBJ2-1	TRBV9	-	TGTGCCAGCAGCGTAGCGTCGGCTTCCTACAATGAGCAGTTCTTC	CASSVASASYNEQFF